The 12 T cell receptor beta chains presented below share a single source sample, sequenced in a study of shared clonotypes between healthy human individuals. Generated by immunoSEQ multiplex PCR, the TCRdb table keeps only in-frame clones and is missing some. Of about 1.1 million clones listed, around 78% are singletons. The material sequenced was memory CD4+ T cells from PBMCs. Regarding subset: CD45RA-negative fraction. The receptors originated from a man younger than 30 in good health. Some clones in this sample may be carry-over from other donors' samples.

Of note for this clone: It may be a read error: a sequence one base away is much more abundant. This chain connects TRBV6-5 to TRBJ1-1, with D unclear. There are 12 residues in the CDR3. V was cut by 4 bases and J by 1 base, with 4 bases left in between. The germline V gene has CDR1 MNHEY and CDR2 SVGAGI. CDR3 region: CASSFGNTEAFF. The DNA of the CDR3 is TGTGCCAGCAGTTTTGGGAACACTGAAGCTTTCTTT.

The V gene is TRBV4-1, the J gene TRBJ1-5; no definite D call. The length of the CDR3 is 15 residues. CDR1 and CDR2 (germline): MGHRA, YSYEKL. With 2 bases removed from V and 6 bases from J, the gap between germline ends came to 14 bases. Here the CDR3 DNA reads TGCGCCAGCAGCCAACCGGGAGCATTCGCTCAGCCCCAGCATTTT. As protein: CASSQPGAFAQPQHF.

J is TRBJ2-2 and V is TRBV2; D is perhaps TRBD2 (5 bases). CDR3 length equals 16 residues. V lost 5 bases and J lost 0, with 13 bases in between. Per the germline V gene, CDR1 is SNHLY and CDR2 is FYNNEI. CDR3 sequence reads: CASSFTTNSNTGELFF. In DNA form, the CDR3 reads TGTGCCAGCAGTTTTACGACTAATTCGAACACCGGGGAGCTGTTTTTT.

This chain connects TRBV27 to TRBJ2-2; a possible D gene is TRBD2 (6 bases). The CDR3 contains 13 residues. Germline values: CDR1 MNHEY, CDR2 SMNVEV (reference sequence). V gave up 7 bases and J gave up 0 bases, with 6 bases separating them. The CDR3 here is CASTGANTGELFF. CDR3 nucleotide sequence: TGTGCCAGCACGGGGGCGAACACCGGGGAGCTGTTTTTT.

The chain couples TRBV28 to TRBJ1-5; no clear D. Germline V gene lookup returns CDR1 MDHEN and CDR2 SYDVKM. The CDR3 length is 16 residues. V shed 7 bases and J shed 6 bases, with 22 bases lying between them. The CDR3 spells CASTSGVSNRGQPQHF. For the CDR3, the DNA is TGTGCCAGCACGAGTGGTGTCAGCAACCGGGGTCAGCCCCAGCATTTT. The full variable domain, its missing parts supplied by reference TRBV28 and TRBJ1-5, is DVKVTQSSRYLVKRTGEKVFLECVQDMDHENMFWYRQDPGLGLRLIYFSYDVKMKEKGDIPEGYSVSREKKERFSLILESASTNQTSMYLCASTSGVSNRGQPQHFGDGTRLSIL.

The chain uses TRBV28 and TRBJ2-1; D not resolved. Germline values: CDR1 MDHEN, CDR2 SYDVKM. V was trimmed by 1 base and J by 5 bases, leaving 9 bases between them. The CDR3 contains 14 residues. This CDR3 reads CASSLLGRNNEQFF. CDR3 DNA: TGTGCCAGCAGTTTATTAGGACGTAACAATGAGCAGTTCTTC.

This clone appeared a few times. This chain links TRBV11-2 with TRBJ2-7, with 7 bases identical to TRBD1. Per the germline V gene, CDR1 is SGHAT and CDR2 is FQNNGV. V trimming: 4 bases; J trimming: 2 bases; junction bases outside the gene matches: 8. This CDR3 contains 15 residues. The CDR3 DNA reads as TGTGCCAGCAGCTCCCCAAGACAGGGAGCCTACGAGCAGTACTTC. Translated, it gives CASSSPRQGAYEQYF.

This CDR3 reads CASRRGDNNEQFF. CDR3 bases: TGCGCCAGCAGACGGGGCGACAACAATGAGCAGTTCTTC. This chain connects TRBV5-1 to TRBJ2-1, with D possibly called TRBD1 or TRBD2 (5 bases each). The germline V and J ends were trimmed by 5 bases and 5 bases, with 11 bases remaining between them. The germline V gene has CDR1 SGHRS and CDR2 YFSETQ. The CDR3 length is 13 residues.

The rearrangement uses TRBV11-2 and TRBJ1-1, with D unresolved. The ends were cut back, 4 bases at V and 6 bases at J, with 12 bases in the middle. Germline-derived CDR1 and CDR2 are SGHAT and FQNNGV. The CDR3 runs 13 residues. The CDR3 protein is CASSSESRPEAFF. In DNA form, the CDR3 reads TGTGCCAGCAGCTCGGAGTCTCGCCCTGAAGCTTTCTTT.

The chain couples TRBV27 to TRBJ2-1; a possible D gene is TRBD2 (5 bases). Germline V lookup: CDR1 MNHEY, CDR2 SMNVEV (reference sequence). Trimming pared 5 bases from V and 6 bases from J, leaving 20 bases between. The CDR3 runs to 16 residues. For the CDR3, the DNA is TGTGCCAGCAGTCCTCGTCCTACTAGGGCTCCCAATGAGCAGTTCTTC. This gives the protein CASSPRPTRAPNEQFF.

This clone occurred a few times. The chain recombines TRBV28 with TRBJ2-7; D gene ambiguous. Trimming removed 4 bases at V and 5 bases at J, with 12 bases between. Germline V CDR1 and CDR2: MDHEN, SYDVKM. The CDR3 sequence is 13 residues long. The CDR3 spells CASSSPRTHEQYF. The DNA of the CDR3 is TGTGCCAGCAGTTCCCCACGCACCCACGAGCAGTACTTC.

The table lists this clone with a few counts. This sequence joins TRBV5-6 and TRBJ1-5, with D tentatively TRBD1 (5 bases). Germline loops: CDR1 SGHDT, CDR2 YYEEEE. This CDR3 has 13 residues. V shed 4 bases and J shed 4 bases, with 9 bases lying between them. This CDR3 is CASSRDRNQPQHF. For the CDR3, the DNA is TGTGCCAGCAGCCGGGACCGGAATCAGCCCCAGCATTTT. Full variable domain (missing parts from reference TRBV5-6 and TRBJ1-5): DAGVTQSPTHLIKTRGQQVTLRCSPKSGHDTVSWYQQALGQGPQFIFQYYEEEERQRGNFPDRFSGHQFPNYSSELNVNALLLGDSALYLCASSRDRNQPQHFGDGTRLSIL.